This T cell receptor (beta chain) was captured in a study of T cells in Graves' hyperthyroidism and ophthalmopathy. Points from the study as a whole: A model using 13 V-J features told ophthalmopathy apart from stable hyperthyroidism.

Authors of the study amplified TCR beta CDR3 regions from RNA transcripts. First-round RT-PCR of the TCR CDR3 relied on the HTBI primer set. TCRdb reprocessed the multiplex PCR reads with MiXCR, giving one entry per CDR3 protein. The repertoire includes about 680,000 distinct CDR3 sequences, about 35% of them detected once, and roughly 30% sits in the top ten. The germline V and J ends were trimmed by 5 bases and 8 bases, with 25 bases remaining between them. Germline V gene sequence: CDR1 SGHAT, CDR2 FQNNGV. The CDR3 is 17 residues long. The table lists this clonotype with a count of one. The target antigen is unknown. Reasons for excluding patients were uncontrolled infection, other autoimmune disease, pregnancy or lactation. Each 10 ml fresh peripheral blood draw supplied the PBMCs.

Material: blood. The clonotype was recovered from a woman aged 40 to 55 with Graves' hyperthyroidism. The chain combines TRBV11-2 with TRBJ1-3; weak D call: TRBD1 (6 bases). The CDR3 reads CASSLTVGQPYGYTIYF. The CDR3 region has the DNA TGTGCCAGCAGCCTAACCGTCGGACAGCCTTATGGCTACACCATATATTTT.